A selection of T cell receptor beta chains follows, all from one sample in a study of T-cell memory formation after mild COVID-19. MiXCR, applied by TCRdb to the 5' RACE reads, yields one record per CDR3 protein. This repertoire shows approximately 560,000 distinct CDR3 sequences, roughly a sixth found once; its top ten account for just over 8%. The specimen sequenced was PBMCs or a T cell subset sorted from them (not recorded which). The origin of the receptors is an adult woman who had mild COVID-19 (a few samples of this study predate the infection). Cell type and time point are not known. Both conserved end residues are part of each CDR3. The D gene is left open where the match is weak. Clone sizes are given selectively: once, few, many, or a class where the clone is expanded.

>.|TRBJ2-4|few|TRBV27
CASSLLAKNIQYF
TGTGCCAGCAGTTTACTAGCCAAAAACATTCAGTACTTC
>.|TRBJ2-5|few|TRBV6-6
CASSSLFSGVRETQYF
TGTGCCAGCAGTTCCCTTTTCTCGGGAGTAAGAGAGACCCAGTACTTC
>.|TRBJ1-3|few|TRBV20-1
CSARGVNTIYF
TGCAGTGCTAGGGGCGTAAACACCATATATTTT
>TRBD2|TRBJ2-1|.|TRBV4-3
CASSQALLAGGNNEQFF
TGCGCCAGCAGCCAAGCCCTCCTAGCGGGAGGGAACAATGAGCAGTTCTTC
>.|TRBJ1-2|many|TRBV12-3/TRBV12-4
CASSHGLLSGYTF
TGTGCCAGCAGCCACGGACTGTTAAGCGGCTACACCTTC
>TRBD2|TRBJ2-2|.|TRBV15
CATSRGTSGRSGGELFF
TGTGCCACCAGCAGAGGGACTAGCGGGAGAAGCGGCGGGGAGCTGTTTTTT
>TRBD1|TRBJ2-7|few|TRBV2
CASSEEEGQGPYEQYF
TGTGCCAGCAGTGAAGAGGAGGGACAGGGCCCCTACGAGCAGTACTTC
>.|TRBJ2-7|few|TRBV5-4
CASSFRDSRRGYEQYF
TGTGCCAGCAGCTTTCGGGACTCCCGTAGGGGCTACGAGCAGTACTTC
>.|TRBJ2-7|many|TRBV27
CASSLMGTTYEQYF
TGTGCCAGCAGTTTAATGGGGACAACCTACGAGCAGTACTTC
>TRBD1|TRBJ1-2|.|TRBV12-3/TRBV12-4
CASSRGQEEYGYTF
TGTGCCAGCAGCCGAGGACAGGAGGAGTATGGCTACACCTTC
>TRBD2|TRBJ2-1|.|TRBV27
CASSSSEGLASVTEQFF
TGTGCCAGCAGTTCCTCCGAGGGACTAGCGTCCGTCACGGAGCAGTTCTTC
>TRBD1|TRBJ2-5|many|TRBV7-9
CASSLVGQQETQYF
TGTGCCAGCAGCTTAGTGGGACAGCAAGAGACCCAGTACTTC
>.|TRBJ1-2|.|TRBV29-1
CSVDAGYNYGYTF
TGCAGCGTTGACGCGGGGTATAACTATGGCTACACCTTC
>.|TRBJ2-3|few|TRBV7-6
CASNPFGGITDTQYF
TGTGCCAGCAACCCCTTTGGTGGAATCACAGATACGCAGTATTTT
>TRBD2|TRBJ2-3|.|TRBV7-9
CASSLVPLREEHTDTQYF
TGTGCCAGCAGCTTAGTTCCTTTGCGGGAGGAACACACAGATACGCAGTATTTT
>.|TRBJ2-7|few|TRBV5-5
CASSIHVTYEQYF
TGTGCCAGCAGCATACACGTGACCTACGAGCAGTACTTC
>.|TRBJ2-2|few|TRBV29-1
CSVVTGAGELFF
TGCAGCGTTGTGACGGGAGCCGGGGAGCTGTTTTTT
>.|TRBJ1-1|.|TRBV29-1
CSAKTGTNTEAFF
TGCAGCGCTAAAACAGGGACGAACACTGAAGCTTTCTTT
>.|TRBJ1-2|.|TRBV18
CASSQKTGTGNGYTF
TGTGCCAGCTCACAAAAAACCGGGACGGGGAATGGCTACACCTTC
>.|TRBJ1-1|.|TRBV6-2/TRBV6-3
CASSLPGANTEAFF
TGTGCCAGCAGTTTACCGGGGGCGAACACTGAAGCTTTCTTT
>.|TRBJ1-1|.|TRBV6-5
CASSYTEGTEAFF
TGTGCCAGCAGTTACACCGAGGGCACTGAAGCTTTCTTT
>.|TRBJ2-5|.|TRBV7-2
CATRDGTKVTQYF
TGTGCCACAAGGGACGGGACCAAGGTGACCCAGTACTTC
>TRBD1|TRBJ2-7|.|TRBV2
CASMGQGLAYEQYF
TGTGCCAGCATGGGACAGGGGTTGGCCTACGAGCAGTACTTC
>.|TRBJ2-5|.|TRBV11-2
CASSLSQLAVETQYF
TGTGCCAGCAGCTTATCACAACTAGCCGTGGAGACCCAGTACTTC
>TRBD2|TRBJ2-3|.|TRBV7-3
CASSLGTSGLTDTQYF
TGTGCCAGCAGCTTGGGGACTAGCGGGCTCACAGATACGCAGTATTTT
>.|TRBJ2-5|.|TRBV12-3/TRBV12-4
CASSLEQPQETQYF
TGTGCCAGCAGTTTGGAGCAGCCGCAAGAGACCCAGTACTTC
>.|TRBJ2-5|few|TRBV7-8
CASSPLRGKTQYF
TGTGCCAGCAGCCCCTTGAGGGGGAAGACCCAGTACTTC
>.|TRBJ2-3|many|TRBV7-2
CASSLVWLPADTQYF
TGTGCCAGCAGCTTAGTATGGCTGCCAGCCGATACGCAGTATTTT
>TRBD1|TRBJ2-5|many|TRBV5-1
CASSVGGTGNQETQYF
TGCGCCAGCAGCGTGGGAGGGACAGGGAATCAAGAGACCCAGTACTTC
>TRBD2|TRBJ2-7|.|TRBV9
CASSAGLAGGRGEQYF
TGTGCCAGCAGCGCCGGACTAGCGGGAGGGCGAGGCGAGCAGTACTTC
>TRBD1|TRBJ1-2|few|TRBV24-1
CATRETGGDGYTF
TGTGCCACCAGGGAAACAGGGGGCGATGGCTACACCTTC
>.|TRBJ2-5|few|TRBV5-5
CASSLAWISQETQYF
TGTGCCAGCAGCTTGGCCTGGATATCCCAAGAGACCCAGTACTTC
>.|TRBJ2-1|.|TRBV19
CASTQYRGSGLNEQFF
TGTGCCAGTACCCAATACCGGGGTAGCGGACTCAATGAGCAGTTCTTC
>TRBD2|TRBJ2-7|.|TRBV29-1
CSVLAGGGYEQYF
TGCAGCGTCTTAGCGGGAGGAGGTTACGAGCAGTACTTC
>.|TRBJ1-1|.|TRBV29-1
CSVIGPGRGTEAFF
TGCAGCGTCATCGGTCCAGGGCGAGGCACTGAAGCTTTCTTT
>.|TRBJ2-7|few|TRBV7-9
CASSSRVPPYEQYF
TGTGCCAGCAGCTCCAGGGTCCCCCCCTACGAGCAGTACTTC
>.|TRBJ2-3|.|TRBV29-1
CSVLGWGSSTDTQYF
TGCAGCGTTCTGGGATGGGGGTCTAGCACAGATACGCAGTATTTT
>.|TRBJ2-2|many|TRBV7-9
CASSSDPGAENTGELFF
TGTGCCAGCAGCTCGGACCCAGGAGCGGAGAACACCGGGGAGCTGTTTTTT
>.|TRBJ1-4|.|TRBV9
CASSPLDRPTNEKLFF
TGTGCCAGCAGCCCCCTTGATCGACCAACTAATGAAAAACTGTTTTTT
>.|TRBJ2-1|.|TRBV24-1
CATSDGSALEQFF
TGTGCCACCAGTGATGGCTCGGCCTTAGAGCAGTTCTTC
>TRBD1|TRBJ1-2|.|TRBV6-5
CASKPGQGGYYGYTF
TGTGCCAGCAAACCGGGACAGGGAGGTTACTATGGCTACACCTTC
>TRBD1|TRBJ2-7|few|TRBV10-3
CALSRDRGAYEQYF
TGTGCCTTGAGCCGGGACAGGGGTGCCTACGAGCAGTACTTC
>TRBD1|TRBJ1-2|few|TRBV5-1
CASTPSLGGGGYTF
TGCGCCAGCACCCCCTCGTTAGGGGGCGGTGGCTACACCTTC
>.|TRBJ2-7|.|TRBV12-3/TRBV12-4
CASSFWGTYEQYF
TGTGCCAGCAGTTTTTGGGGGACATACGAGCAGTACTTC
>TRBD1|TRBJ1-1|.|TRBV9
CASSEGTVGNTEAFF
TGTGCCAGCAGCGAGGGGACAGTTGGGAACACTGAAGCTTTCTTT
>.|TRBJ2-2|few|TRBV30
CAWSVKDPRYTGELFF
TGTGCCTGGAGTGTTAAGGATCCTCGATACACCGGGGAGCTGTTTTTT
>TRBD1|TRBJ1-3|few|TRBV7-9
CASSSDRGSGNTIYF
TGTGCCAGCAGCTCCGACAGGGGATCGGGAAACACCATATATTTT
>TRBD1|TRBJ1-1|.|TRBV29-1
CSAGQGRMNTEAFF
TGCAGCGCCGGACAGGGGAGGATGAACACTGAAGCTTTCTTT